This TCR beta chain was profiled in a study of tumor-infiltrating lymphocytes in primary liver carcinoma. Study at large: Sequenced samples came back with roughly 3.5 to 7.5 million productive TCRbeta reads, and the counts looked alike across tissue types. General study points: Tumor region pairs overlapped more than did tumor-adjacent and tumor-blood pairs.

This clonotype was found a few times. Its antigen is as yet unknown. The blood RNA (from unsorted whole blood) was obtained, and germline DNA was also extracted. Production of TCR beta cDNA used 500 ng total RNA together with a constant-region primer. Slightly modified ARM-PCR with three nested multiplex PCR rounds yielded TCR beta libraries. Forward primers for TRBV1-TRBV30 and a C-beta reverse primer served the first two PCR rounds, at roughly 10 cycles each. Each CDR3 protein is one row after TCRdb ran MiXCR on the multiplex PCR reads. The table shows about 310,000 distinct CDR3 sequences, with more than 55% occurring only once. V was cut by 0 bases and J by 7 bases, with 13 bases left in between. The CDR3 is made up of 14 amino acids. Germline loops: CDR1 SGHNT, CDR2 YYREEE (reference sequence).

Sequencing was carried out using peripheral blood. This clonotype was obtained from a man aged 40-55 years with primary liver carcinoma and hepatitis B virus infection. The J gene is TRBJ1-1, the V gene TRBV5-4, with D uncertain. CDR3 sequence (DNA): TGTGCCAGCAGCTTGGCCAGTTACAGAGATGAAGCTTTCTTT. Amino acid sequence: CASSLASYRDEAFF.